The clone carrying this T cell receptor beta chain was counted ten times or more. The antigen is not known. This entry is derived from a study of T cells in Graves' hyperthyroidism and ophthalmopathy. General study findings and limits: Also found in blood were most expanded thyroid clonotypes above 0.001.

Germline assignment: CDR1 SGDLS and CDR2 YYNGEE. The CDR3 extends over 16 amino acids. Trimming removed 0 bases from V and 2 bases from J, with 11 bases in between. RNA transcripts yielded amplified TCR beta CDR3 regions. First-round RT-PCR targeting the TCR CDR3 was performed with the HTBI primer set. MiXCR, run by TCRdb on the multiplex PCR reads, gives a single entry per CDR3 protein. This table has approximately 870,000 distinct CDR3 sequences, about 38% appearing once. Specimen: blood. The source of this sequence is a young man with Graves' hyperthyroidism. The gene calls are TRBV9 and TRBJ1-4, with a possible D match to TRBD1 (5 bases). The CDR3 region has the DNA TGTGCCAGCAGCGTAGGTACCCGACAGACTAATGAAAAACTGTTTTTT. Protein sequence: CASSVGTRQTNEKLFF. Filled out from reference TRBV9 and TRBJ1-4, the complete variable domain reads DSGVTQTPKHLITATGQRVTLRCSPRSGDLSVYWYQQSLDQGLQFLIQYYNGEERAKGNILERFSAQQFPDLHSELNLSSLELGDSALYFCASSVGTRQTNEKLFFGSGTQLSVL.